The subject of this entry is one TCR beta chain. The sample comes from a study of control samples from healthy donors and cancer patients. Per the germline V gene, CDR1 is MNHEY and CDR2 is SVGAGI. The CDR3 runs to 14 residues. Trimming cost V 5 bases and J 1 base, with 12 bases left between them. Sequencing used immunoSEQ multiplex PCR; TCRdb keeps in-frame clones, though not all of them. The table lists fewer than 90,000 clones, approximately 89% of them singletons. The chain carries TRBV6-5 and TRBJ2-7, with D perhaps TRBD1 or TRBD2 (5 bases each). The clonotype comes from a man in his fifties in good health. Specimen: blood. DNA of the CDR3: TGTGCCAGCAGTAACCGGGGCGAATCCTACGAGCAGTACTTC. Its protein product is CASSNRGESYEQYF.